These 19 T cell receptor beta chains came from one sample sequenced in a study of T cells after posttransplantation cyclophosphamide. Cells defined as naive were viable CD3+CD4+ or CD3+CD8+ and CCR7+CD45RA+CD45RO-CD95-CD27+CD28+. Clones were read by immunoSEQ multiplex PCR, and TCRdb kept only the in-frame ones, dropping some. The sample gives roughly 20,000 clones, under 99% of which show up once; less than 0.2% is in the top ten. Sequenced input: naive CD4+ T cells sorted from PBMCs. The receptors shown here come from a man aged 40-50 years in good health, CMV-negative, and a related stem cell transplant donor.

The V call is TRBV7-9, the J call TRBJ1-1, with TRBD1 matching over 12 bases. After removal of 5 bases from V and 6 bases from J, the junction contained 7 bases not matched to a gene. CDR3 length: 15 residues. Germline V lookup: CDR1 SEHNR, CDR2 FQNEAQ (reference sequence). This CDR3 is CASSQRDRGLAEAFF. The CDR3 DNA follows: TGTGCCAGCAGCCAACGGGACAGGGGGCTGGCTGAAGCTTTCTTT.

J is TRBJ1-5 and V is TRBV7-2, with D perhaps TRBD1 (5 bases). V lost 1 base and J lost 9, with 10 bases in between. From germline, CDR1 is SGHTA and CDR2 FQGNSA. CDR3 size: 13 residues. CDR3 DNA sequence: TGTGCCAGCAGCTTAGTGGGGGGACGGCCCCAGCATTTT. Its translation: CASSLVGGRPQHF.

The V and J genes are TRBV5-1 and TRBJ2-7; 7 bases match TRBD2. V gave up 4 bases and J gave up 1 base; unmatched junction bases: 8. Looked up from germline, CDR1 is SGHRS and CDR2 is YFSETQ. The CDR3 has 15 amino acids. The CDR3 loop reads CASSPNSGPSYEQYF. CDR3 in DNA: TGCGCCAGCAGCCCCAATAGCGGGCCATCCTACGAGCAGTACTTC.

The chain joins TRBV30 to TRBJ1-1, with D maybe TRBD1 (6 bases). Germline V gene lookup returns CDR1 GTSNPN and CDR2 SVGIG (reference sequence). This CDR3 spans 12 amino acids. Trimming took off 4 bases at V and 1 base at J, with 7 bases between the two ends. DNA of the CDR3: TGTGCCTGGAAACAGGGGAACACTGAAGCTTTCTTT. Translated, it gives CAWKQGNTEAFF.

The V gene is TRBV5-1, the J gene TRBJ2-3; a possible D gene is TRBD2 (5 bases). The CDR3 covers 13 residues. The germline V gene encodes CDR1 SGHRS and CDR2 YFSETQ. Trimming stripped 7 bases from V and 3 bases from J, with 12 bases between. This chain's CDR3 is CASSWEMTDTQYF. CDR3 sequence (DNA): TGCGCCAGCTCTTGGGAGATGACAGATACGCAGTATTTT.

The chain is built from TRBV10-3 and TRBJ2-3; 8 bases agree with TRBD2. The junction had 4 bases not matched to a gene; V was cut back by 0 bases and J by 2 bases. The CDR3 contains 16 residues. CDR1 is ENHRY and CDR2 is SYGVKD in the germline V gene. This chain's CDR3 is CAISESVAGTTDTQYF. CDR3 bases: TGTGCCATCAGTGAGTCGGTAGCGGGAACCACAGATACGCAGTATTTT.

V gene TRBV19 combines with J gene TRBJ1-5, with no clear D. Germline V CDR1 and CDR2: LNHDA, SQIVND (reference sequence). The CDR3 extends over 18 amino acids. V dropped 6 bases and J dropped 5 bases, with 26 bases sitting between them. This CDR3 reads CASSNPNSYSQDDQPQHF. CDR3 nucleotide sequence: TGTGCCAGTAGCAATCCGAACTCATACTCGCAGGATGATCAGCCCCAGCATTTT. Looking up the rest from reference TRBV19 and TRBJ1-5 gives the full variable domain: DGGITQSPKYLFRKEGQNVTLSCEQNLNHDAMYWYRQDPGQGLRLIYYSQIVNDFQKGDIAEGYSVSREKKESFPLTVTSAQKNPTAFYLCASSNPNSYSQDDQPQHFGDGTRLSIL.

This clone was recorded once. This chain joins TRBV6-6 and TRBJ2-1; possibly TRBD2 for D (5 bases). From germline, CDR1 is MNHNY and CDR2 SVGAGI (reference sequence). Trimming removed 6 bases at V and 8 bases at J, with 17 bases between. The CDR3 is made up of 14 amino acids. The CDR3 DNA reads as TGTGCCAGCAGCAAACCGACCCCCGGGGATGAGCAGTTCTTC. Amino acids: CASSKPTPGDEQFF.

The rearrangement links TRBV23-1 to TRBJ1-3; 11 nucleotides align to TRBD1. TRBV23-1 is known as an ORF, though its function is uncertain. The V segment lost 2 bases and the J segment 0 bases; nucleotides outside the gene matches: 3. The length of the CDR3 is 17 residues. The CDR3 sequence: CASSQGGQGASGNTIYF. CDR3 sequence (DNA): TGCGCCAGCAGTCAAGGCGGACAGGGGGCCTCTGGAAACACCATATATTTT.

DNA of the CDR3: TGTGCCAGCAGCTTACGACTAGCGGGAGGATCTGCAGATACGCAGTATTTT. Translation gives CASSLRLAGGSADTQYF. The rearrangement joins TRBV9 to TRBJ2-3, with 13 nucleotides matching TRBD2. The CDR3 is made up of 17 amino acids. Germline CDR1 SGDLS, CDR2 YYNGEE. The junction had 9 bases not matched to a gene; V was cut back by 4 bases and J by 4 bases. Drawing the rest from reference TRBV9 and TRBJ2-3, the complete variable domain is DSGVTQTPKHLITATGQRVTLRCSPRSGDLSVYWYQQSLDQGLQFLIQYYNGEERAKGNILERFSAQQFPDLHSELNLSSLELGDSALYFCASSLRLAGGSADTQYFGPGTRLTVL.

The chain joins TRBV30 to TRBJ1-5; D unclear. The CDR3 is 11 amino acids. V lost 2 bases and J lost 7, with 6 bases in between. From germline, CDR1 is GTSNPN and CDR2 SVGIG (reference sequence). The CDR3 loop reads CAWSSGQPQHF. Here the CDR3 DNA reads TGTGCCTGGAGTTCGGGACAGCCCCAGCATTTT.

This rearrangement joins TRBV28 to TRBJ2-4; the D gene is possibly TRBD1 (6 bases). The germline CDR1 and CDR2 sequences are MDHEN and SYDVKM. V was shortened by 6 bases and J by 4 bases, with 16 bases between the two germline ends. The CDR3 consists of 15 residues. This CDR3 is CASSKPEQGKNIQYF. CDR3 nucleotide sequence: TGTGCCAGCAGCAAACCGGAACAGGGAAAAAACATTCAGTACTTC.

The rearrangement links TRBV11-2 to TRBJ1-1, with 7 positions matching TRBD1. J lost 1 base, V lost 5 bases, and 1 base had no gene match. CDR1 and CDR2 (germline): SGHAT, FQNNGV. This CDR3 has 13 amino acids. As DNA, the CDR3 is TGTGCCAGCAGCGGGACAGCGAACACTGAAGCTTTCTTT. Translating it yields CASSGTANTEAFF.

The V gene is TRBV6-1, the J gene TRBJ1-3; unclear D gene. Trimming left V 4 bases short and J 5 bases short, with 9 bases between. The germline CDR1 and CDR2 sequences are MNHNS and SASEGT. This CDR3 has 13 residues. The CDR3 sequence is CASSATPRNTIYF. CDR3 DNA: TGTGCCAGCAGTGCTACCCCGAGAAACACCATATATTTT.

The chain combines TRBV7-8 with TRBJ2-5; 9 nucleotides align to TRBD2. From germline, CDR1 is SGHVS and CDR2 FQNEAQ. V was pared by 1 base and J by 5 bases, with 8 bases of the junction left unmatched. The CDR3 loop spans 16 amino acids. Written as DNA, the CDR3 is TGTGCCAGCAGCTTAGTTGCGGGAGGGCCCTGGGAGACCCAGTACTTC. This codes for CASSLVAGGPWETQYF.

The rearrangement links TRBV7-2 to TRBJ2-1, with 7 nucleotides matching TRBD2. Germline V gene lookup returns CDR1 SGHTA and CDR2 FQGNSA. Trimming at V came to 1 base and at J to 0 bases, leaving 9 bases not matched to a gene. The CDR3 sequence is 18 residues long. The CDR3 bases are TGTGCCAGCAGCTTAGACCTTACAGGCGGGGGCTCCTACAATGAGCAGTTCTTC. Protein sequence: CASSLDLTGGGSYNEQFF.

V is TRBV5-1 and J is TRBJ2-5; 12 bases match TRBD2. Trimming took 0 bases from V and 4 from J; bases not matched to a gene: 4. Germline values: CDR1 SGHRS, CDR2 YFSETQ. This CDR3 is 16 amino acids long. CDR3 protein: CASSLASGRGIETQYF. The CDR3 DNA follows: TGCGCCAGCAGCTTGGCTAGCGGGAGGGGTATAGAGACCCAGTACTTC.

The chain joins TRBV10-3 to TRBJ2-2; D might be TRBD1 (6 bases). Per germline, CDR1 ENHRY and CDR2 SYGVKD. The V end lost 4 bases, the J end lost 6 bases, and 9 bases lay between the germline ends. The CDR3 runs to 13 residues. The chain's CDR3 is CAISAKGAGELFF. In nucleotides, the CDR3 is TGTGCCATCAGTGCGAAGGGGGCCGGGGAGCTGTTTTTT.

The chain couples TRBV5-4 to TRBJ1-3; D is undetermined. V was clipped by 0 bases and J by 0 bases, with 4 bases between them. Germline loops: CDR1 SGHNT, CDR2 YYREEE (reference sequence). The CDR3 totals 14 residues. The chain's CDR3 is CASSLDSSGNTIYF. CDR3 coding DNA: TGTGCCAGCAGCTTGGACAGCTCTGGAAACACCATATATTTT. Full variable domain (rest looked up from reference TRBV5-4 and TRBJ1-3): ETGVTQSPTHLIKTRGQQVTLRCSSQSGHNTVSWYQQALGQGPQFIFQYYREEENGRGNFPPRFSGLQFPNYSSELNVNALELDDSALYLCASSLDSSGNTIYFGEGSWLTVV.